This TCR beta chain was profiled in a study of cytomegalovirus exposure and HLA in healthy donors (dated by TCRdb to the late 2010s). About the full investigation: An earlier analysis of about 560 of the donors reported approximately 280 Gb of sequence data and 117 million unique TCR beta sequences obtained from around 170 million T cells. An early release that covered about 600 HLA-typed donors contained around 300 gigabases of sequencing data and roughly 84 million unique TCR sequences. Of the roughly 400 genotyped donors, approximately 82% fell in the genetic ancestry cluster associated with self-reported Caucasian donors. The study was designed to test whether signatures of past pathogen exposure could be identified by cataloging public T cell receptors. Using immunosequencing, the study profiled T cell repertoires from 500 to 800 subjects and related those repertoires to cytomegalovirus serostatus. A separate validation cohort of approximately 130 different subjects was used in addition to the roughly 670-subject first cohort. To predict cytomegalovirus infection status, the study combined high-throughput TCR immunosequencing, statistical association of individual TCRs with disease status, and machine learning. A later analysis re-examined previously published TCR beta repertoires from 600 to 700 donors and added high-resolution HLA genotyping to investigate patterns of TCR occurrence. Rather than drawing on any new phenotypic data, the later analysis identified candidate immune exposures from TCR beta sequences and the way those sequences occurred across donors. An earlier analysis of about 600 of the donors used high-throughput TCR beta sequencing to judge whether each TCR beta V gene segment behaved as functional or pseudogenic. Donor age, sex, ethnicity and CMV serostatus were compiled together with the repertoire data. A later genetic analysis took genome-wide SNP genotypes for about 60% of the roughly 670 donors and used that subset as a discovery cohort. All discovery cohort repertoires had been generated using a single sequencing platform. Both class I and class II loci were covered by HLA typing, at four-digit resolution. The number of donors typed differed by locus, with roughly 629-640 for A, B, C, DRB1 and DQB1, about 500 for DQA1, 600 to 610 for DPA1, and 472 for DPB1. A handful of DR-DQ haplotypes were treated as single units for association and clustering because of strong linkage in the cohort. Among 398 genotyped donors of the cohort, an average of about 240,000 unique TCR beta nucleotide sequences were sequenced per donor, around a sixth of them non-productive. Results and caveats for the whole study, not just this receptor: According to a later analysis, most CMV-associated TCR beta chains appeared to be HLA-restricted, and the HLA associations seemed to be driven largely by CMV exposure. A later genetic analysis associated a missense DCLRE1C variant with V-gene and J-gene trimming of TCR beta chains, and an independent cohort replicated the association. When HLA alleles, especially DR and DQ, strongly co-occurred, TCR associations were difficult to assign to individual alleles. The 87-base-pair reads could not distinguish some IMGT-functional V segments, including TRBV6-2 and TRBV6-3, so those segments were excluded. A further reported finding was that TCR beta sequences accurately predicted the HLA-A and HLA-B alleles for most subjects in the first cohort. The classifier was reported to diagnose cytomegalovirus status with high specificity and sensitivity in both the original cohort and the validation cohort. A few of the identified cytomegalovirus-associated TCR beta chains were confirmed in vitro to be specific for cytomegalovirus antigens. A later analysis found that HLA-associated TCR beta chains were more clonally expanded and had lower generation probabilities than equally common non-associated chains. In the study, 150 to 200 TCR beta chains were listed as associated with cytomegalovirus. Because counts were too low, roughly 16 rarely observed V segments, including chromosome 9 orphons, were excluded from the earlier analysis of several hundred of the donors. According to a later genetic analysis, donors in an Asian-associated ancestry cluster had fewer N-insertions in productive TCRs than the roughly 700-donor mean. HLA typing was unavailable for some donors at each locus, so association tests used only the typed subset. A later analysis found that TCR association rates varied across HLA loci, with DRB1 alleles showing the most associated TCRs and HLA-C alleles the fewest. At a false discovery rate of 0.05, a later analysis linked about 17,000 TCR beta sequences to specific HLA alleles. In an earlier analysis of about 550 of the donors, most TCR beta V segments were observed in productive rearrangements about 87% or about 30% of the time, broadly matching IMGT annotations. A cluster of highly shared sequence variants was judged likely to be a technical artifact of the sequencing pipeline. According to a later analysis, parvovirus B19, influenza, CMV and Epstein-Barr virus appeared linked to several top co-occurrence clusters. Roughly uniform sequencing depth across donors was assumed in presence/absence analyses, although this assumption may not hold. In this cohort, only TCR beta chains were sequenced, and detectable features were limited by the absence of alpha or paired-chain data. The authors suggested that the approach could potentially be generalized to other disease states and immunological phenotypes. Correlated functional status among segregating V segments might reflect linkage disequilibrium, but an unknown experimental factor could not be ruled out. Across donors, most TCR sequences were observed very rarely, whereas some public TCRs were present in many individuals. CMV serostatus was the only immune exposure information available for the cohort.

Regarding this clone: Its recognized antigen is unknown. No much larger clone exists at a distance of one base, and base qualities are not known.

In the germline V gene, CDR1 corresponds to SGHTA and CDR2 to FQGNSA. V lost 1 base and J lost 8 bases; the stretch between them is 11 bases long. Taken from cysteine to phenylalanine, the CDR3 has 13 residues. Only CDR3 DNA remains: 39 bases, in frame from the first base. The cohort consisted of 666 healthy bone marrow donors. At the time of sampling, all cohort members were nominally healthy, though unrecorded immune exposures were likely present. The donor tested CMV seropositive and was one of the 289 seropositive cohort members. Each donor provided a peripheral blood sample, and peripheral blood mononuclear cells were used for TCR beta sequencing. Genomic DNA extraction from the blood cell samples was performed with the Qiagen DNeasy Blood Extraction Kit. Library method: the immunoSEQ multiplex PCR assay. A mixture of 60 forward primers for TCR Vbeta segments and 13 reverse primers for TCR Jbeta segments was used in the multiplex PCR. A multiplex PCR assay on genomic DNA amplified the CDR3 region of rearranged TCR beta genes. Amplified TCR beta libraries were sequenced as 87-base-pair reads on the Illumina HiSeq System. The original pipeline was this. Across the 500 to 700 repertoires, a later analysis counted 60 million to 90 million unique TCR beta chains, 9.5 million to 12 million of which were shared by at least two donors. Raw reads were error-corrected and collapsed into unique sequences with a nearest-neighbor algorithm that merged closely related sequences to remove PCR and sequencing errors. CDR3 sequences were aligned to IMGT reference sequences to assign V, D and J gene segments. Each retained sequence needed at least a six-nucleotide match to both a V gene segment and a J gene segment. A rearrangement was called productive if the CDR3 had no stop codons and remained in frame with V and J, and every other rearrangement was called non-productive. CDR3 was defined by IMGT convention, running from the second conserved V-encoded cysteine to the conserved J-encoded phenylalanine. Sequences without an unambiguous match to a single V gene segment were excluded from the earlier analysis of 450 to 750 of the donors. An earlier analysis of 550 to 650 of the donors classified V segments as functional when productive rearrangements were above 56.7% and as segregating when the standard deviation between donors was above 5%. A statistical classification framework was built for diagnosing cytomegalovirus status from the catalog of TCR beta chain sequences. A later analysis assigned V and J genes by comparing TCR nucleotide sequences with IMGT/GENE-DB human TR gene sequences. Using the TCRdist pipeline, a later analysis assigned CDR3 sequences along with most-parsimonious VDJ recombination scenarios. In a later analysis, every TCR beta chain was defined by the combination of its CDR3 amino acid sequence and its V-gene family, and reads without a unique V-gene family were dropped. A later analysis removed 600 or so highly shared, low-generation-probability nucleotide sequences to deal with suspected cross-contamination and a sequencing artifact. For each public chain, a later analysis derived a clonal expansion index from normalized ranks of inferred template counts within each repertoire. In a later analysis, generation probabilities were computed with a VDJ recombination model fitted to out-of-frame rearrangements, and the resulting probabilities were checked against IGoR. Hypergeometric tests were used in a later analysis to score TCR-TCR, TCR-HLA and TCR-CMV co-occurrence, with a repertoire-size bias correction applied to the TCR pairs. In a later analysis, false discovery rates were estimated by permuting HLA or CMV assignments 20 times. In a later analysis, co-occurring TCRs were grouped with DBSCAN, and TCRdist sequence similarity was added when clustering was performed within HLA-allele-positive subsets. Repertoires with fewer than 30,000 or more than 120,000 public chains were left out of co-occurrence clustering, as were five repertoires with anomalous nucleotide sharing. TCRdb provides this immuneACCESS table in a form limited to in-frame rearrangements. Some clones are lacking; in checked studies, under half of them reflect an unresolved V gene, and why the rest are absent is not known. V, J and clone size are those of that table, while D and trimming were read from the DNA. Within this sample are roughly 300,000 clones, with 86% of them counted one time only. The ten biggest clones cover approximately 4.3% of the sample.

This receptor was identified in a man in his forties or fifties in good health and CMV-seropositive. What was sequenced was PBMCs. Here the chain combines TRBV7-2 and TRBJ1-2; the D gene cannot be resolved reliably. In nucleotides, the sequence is TGTGCCAGCAGCTTAGAGTACAGCAAGGGCTACACCTTC. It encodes CASSLEYSKGYTF.